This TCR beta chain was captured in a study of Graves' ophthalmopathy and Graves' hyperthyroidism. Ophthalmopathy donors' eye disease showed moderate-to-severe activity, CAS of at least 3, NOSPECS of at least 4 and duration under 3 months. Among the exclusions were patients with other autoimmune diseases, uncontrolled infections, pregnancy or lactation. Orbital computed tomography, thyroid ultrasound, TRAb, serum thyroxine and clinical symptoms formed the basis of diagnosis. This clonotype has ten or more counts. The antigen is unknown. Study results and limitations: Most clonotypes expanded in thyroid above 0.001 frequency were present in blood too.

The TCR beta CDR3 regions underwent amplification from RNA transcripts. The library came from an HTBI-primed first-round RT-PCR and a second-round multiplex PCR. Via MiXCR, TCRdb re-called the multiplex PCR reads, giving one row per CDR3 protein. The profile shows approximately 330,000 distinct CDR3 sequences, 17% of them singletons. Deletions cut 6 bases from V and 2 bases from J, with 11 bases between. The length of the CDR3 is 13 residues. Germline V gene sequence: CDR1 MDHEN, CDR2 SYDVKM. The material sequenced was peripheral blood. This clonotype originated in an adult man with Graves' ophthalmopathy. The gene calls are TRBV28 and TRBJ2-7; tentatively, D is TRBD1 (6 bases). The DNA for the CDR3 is TGTGCCAGCAGCACGCAGGGGCCCTACGAGCAGTACTTC. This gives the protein CASSTQGPYEQYF.